The entry below describes one TCR beta chain. What it binds is unknown. The sample comes from a study of CD8+ T cells in alopecia areata. Reverse transcription of extracted RNA yielded cDNA, which provided the sequencing template. Profiled with immunoSEQ multiplex PCR; TCRdb holds only in-frame clones, not every one. The data contain fewer than 250,000 clones, roughly 70% of them seen just once; the ten biggest clones take up approximately 1.3%. CDR1 and CDR2 from the germline V gene are SQVTM and ANQGSEA. There are 13 residues in the CDR3. Trimming shortened V by 0 bases and J by 4 bases, and 9 bases separated the two germline ends. The study, taken as a whole, reports: Between patients, shared TCR sequences were less clear than in mice. This was possibly due in part to HLA diversity in the patient population.

Treatment: oral pan-JAK inhibitor, 5-10 mg twice daily. This receptor was taken from a human donor with alopecia areata. The chain is built from TRBV29-1 and TRBJ1-2; a weak D match, TRBD1 (6 bases). The specimen comprised CD4+ T cells sorted from blood, sampled between weeks 49 and 50, from a patient treated with tofacitinib. CDR3 region: CSVEEQGTYGYTF. The CDR3 DNA reads TGCAGCGTTGAAGAGCAGGGGACCTATGGCTACACCTTC.